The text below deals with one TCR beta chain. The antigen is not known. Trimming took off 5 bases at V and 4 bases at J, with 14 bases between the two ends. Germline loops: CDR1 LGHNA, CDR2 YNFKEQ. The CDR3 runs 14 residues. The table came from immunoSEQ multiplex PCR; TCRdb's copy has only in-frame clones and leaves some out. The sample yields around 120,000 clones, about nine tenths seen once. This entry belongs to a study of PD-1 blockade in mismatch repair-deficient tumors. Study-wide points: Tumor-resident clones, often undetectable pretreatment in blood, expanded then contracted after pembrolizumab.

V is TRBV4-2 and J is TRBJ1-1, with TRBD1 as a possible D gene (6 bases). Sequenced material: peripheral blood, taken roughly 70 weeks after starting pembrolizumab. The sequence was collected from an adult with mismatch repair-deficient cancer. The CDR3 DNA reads TGTGCCAGCAGCAGAACAGGGTTGAGCACTGAAGCTTTCTTT. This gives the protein CASSRTGLSTEAFF.